This T cell receptor (beta chain) emerged from a study of response to subunit inactivated influenza vaccine. This clonotype was counted a few times. Antigen specificity is unknown. Findings of the study overall: Authors suggested each seasonal flu vaccination may recruit only limited numbers of new T cells.

Germline V gives CDR1 SGDLS, CDR2 YYNGEE. The CDR3 is 15 amino acids. V lost 0 bases to trimming and J lost 0 bases, with 6 bases between them. TCRdb re-analysed the RT-PCR reads in MiXCR, keeping a single row per CDR3 protein. The sample gives around 750,000 distinct CDR3 sequences, around 21% of which show up once; 10% is in the top ten. This clonotype was obtained from a man aged 45-60 years who received an inactivated influenza vaccine. J is TRBJ2-2 and V is TRBV9; the D gene is possibly TRBD1 (5 bases). Sequenced material: PBMCs from blood, taken 5 days after vaccination. Here the CDR3 DNA reads TGTGCCAGCAGCGTAGAACAGGCGAACACCGGGGAGCTGTTTTTT. It encodes CASSVEQANTGELFF.